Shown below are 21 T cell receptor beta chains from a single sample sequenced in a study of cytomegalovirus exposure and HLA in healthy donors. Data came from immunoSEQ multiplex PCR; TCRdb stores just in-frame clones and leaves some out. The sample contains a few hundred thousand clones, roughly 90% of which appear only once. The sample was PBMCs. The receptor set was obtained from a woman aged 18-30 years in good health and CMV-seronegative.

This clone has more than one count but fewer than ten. The CDR3: CASSYWEGRGYTF. DNA for the CDR3: TGTGCCAGCAGTTACTGGGAGGGTCGGGGCTACACCTTC. The chain links TRBV6-5 to TRBJ1-2; no reliable D call. CDR3 length equals 13 residues. With 1 base removed from V and 8 bases from J, the gap between germline ends came to 11 bases. Germline loops: CDR1 MNHEY, CDR2 SVGAGI.

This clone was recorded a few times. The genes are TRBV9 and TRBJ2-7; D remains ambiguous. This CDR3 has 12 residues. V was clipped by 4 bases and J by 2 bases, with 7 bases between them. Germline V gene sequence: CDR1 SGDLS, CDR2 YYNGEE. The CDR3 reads CASSTNTYEQYF. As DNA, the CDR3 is TGTGCCAGCAGCACAAATACCTACGAGCAGTACTTC.

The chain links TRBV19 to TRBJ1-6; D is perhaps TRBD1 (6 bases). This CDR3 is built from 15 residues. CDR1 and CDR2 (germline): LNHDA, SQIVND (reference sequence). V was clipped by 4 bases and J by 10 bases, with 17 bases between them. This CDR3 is CASSTYRAAGSPLHF. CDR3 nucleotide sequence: TGTGCCAGTAGTACCTACAGGGCGGCAGGGTCACCCCTCCACTTT.

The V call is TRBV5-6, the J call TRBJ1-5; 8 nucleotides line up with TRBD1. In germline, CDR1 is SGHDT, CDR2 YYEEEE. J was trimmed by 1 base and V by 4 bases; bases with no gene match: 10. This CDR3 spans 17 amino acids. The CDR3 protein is CASSKTRGLRSNQPQHF. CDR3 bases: TGTGCCAGCAGCAAGACCAGGGGGCTTAGGAGCAATCAGCCCCAGCATTTT.

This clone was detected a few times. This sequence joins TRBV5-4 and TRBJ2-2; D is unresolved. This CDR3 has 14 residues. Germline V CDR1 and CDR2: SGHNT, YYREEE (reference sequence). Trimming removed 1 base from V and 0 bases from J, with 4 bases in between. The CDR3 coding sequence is TGTGCCAGCAGCTTGTCGTCGAACACCGGGGAGCTGTTTTTT. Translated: CASSLSSNTGELFF.

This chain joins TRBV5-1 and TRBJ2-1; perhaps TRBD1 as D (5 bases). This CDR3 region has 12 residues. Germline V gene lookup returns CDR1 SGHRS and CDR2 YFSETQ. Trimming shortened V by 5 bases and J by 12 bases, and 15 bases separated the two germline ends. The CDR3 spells CASRYEQERQFF. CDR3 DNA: TGCGCCAGCAGATACGAACAGGAAAGGCAGTTCTTC.

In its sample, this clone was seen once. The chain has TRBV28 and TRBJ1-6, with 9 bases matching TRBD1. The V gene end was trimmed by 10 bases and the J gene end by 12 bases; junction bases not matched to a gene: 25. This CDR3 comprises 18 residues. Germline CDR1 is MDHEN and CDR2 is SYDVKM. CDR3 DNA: TGTGCCACCAATTCTCACTTACGGACAGGGGCGGCCCACAGACCCCTCCACTTT. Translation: CATNSHLRTGAAHRPLHF.

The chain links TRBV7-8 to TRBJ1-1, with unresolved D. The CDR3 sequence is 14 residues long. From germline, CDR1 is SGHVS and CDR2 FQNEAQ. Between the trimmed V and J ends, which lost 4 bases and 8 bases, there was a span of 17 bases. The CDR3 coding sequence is TGTGCCAGCAGCTCACGCTCGGGTCCCTGGGAAGCTTTCTTT. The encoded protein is CASSSRSGPWEAFF.

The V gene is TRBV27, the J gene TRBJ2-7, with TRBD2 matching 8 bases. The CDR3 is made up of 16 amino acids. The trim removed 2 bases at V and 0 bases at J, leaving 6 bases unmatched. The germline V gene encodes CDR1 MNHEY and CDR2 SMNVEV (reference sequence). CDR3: CASSLGRGVSSYEQYF. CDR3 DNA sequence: TGTGCCAGCAGTTTAGGGCGGGGGGTGAGCTCCTACGAGCAGTACTTC.

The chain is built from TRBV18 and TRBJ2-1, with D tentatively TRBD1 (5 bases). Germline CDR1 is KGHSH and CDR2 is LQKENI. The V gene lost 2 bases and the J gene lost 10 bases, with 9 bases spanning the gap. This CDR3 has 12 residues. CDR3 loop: CASSPLGREQFF. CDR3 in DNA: TGTGCCAGCTCACCATTGGGGCGGGAGCAGTTCTTC.

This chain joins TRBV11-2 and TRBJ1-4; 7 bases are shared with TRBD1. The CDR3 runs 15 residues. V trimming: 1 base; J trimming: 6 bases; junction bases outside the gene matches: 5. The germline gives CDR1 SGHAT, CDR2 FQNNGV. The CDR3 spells CASSLGGRGYEKLFF. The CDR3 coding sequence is TGTGCCAGCAGCTTAGGTGGCAGGGGGTATGAAAAACTGTTTTTT.

Here the CDR3 DNA reads TGTGCCAGCAGTTTTTTAGCCTTGAGGGACACTGAAGCTTTCTTT. Its translation: CASSFLALRDTEAFF. This chain connects TRBV28 to TRBJ1-1; D call uncertain. The CDR3 loop spans 15 amino acids. Germline-derived CDR1 and CDR2 are MDHEN and SYDVKM. Trimming removed 3 bases from V and 3 bases from J, with 14 bases in between. The variable domain in full, with the rest retrieved from reference TRBV28 and TRBJ1-1, is DVKVTQSSRYLVKRTGEKVFLECVQDMDHENMFWYRQDPGLGLRLIYFSYDVKMKEKGDIPEGYSVSREKKERFSLILESASTNQTSMYLCASSFLALRDTEAFFGQGTRLTVV.

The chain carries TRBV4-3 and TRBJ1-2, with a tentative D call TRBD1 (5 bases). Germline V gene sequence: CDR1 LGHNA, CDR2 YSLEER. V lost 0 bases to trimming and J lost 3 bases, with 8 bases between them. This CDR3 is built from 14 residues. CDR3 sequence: CASSQDTGDYGYTF. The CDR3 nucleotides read TGCGCCAGCAGCCAAGACACAGGAGACTATGGCTACACCTTC.

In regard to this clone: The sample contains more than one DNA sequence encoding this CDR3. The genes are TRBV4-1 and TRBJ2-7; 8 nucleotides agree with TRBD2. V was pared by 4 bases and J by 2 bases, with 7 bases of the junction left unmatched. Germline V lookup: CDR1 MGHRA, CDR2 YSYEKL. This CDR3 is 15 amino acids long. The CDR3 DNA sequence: TGCGCCAGCAGCCCTGCCGGGACTAGGACCTACGAGCAGTACTTC. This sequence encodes CASSPAGTRTYEQYF.

The CDR3 coding sequence is TGTGCCAGCAGGTGGGGAGTTGGCACCGGGGAGCTGTTTTTT. Protein: CASRWGVGTGELFF. This rearrangement joins TRBV28 to TRBJ2-2, with D maybe TRBD2 (5 bases). From germline, CDR1 is MDHEN and CDR2 SYDVKM. The V end was cut by 6 bases, the J end by 4 bases, with 12 bases between. CDR3 length equals 14 residues.

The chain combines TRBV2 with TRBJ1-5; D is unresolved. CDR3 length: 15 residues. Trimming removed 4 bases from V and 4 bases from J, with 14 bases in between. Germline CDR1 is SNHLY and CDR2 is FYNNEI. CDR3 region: CASSAINSPNQPQHF. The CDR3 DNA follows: TGTGCCAGCAGTGCGATCAACAGCCCAAATCAGCCCCAGCATTTT.

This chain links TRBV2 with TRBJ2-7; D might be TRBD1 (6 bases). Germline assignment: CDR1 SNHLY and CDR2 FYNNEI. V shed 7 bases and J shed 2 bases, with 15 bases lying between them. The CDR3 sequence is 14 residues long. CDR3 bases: TGTGCCAGCAAGGAGCAGGGGCCTACCTACGAGCAGTACTTC. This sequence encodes CASKEQGPTYEQYF.

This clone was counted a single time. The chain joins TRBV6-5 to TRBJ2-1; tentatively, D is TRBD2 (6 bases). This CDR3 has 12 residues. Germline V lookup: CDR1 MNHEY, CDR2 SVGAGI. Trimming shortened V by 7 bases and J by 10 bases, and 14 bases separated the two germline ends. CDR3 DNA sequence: TGTGCCAGCACCCGGGGGAGTGGGGAGCAGTTCTTC. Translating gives CASTRGSGEQFF.

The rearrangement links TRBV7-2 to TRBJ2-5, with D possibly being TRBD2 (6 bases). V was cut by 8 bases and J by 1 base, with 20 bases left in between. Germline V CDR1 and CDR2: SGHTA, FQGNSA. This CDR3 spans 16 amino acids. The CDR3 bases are TGTGCCAGCTCCAAGGGTGAGCGGGTGGGCCAAGAGACCCAGTACTTC. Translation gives CASSKGERVGQETQYF.

The CDR3 reads CAWSSGQALNTDTQYF. The CDR3 bases are TGTGCCTGGAGCTCCGGACAGGCCCTCAACACAGATACGCAGTATTTT. This rearrangement joins TRBV30 to TRBJ2-3; TRBD1 aligns across 7 bases. CDR3 length: 16 residues. CDR1 and CDR2 from the germline V gene are GTSNPN and SVGIG (reference sequence). V dropped 3 bases and J dropped 2; count of bases not matched to a gene: 11.

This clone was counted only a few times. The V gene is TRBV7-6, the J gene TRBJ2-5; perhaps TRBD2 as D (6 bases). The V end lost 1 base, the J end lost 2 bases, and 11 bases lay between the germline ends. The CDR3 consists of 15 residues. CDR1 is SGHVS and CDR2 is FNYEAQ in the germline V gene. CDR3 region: CASSLVLRGQETQYF. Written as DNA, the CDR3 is TGTGCCAGCAGCTTAGTCCTTCGGGGGCAAGAGACCCAGTACTTC.